Reported below is one T cell receptor beta chain. V shed 4 bases and J 3 bases; nucleotides not matched to a gene: 9. Germline values: CDR1 SGHDT, CDR2 YYEEEE. The CDR3 is 16 amino acids. The record originates from a study of blood T cell repertoires in COVID-19. Background on the study: In each case, the material was cDNA or gDNA derived from T cells, B-cell-depleted T cells, or PBMCs.

Authors' processing steps: Reference gene primers were amplified, and this amplification served to estimate nucleated cell counts. Repertoires were generated with immunoSEQ multiplex PCR, while TCRdb's copy carries only in-frame clones and drops some. The D gene and trimming were derived from the DNA, and the V and J assignments and clone size from that table. The sample contains under 250,000 clones, around 80% of which appear only once. This chain joins TRBV5-6 and TRBJ2-7, with 11 bases that match TRBD2. The sequence derives from a woman in her late teens or twenties with acute or convalescent COVID-19. The material sequenced was peripheral blood. CDR3: CASSRSSSGGNYEQYF. For the CDR3, the DNA is TGTGCCAGCAGCCGTAGTTCTAGCGGGGGGAACTACGAGCAGTACTTC.